One T cell receptor (beta chain) is described in this entry. It was with random hexamers that roughly 0.5 to 1 ug RNA was reverse transcribed. Using its own MiXCR run on the immunoSEQ multiplex PCR reads, TCRdb lists one record per CDR3 protein. The data show more than 200,000 distinct CDR3 sequences, roughly nine tenths seen once. This specimen belongs to a study of CD8 T cells in Susac syndrome. The CDR3 contains 13 residues. From germline, CDR1 is LGHNA and CDR2 YSLEER. Trimming took off 6 bases at V and 0 bases at J, with 8 bases between the two ends. The chain uses TRBV4-3 and TRBJ1-2; maybe TRBD1 (5 bases). The sequenced sample was CD8+ T cells from PBMCs. The TCR was taken from a human donor with multiple sclerosis. The CDR3 protein is CASSQGANYGYTF. CDR3 coding DNA: TGCGCCAGCAGTCAGGGAGCTAACTATGGCTACACCTTC.